Included here is one TCR beta chain sequence, with context. This sample was included in a study of blood T cell repertoires in COVID-19. The overall study: The samples span acute and convalescent COVID-19 from the United States, Italy and Spain. T cells, B-cell-depleted T cells, or PBMCs supplied cDNA or gDNA.

In the authors' workflow: Reference gene primer amplification gave nucleated cell count estimates. The table came from immunoSEQ multiplex PCR; TCRdb's copy has only in-frame clones and leaves some out. The DNA was the basis for D and trimming; V, J and clone size are from that table. The table has about 120,000 clones, about 87% seen once. V shed 4 bases, J shed 5 bases, and the junction held 11 bases outside the gene matches. Germline values: CDR1 SGHRS, CDR2 YFSETQ. There are 15 residues in the CDR3. The chain couples TRBV5-1 to TRBJ2-5; 7 positions agree with TRBD2. The material sequenced was peripheral blood. The TCR was taken from a woman aged 70-85 years with acute or convalescent COVID-19. The DNA of the CDR3 is TGCGCCAGCAGCCTATCCACGGGGGGAGTGGAGACCCAGTACTTC. As protein: CASSLSTGGVETQYF.